Below, one T cell receptor beta chain is given with its context. This clone's antigen is unknown. Nothing much larger sits one base from this clone, and base qualities are not available. The record originates from a study of response to subunit inactivated influenza vaccine listed by TCRdb under 2018. For the wider study: Deep quantitative T cell receptor repertoire profiling was used in the study to track responses to a trivalent subunit inactivated influenza vaccine. Broad study findings and their caveats: It was suggested by the authors that each seasonal influenza vaccination may recruit only a limited number of new T cells.

Library preparation was by RT-PCR. Sequencing used an Illumina HiSeq 2500. Clones were called with MiXCR by TCRdb after fastp trimmed the public reads at Q25, and only in-frame beta chains were retained. Identical CDR3 proteins give one entry, which carries the most common genes and DNA. Counted in this sample were roughly 760,000 distinct CDR3 sequences; around 21% of them appeared once. The top ten hold around 9.6% of the sample. CDR1 and CDR2 (LGHNA, YNFKEQ) derive from the germline V gene. V sheds 1 base and J sheds 0 bases, leaving 10 bases between their ends. The CDR3 runs 16 residues from the cysteine to the phenylalanine. Just CDR3 DNA is preserved here, 48 bases in frame from base 1.

The sample here was PBMCs from blood, taken approximately 5 days after vaccination. The receptor was derived from a man in his fifties or sixties who received an inactivated influenza vaccine. Donor details come from another sample of the same person, matched by shared clones. The sequence joins TRBV4-2 to TRBJ1-3; too little of a D gene remains to name it. The DNA is as follows: TGTGCCAGCAGCCAAGCCGACGCAAGCTCTGGAAACACCATATATTTT. The resulting protein is CASSQADASSGNTIYF.